The sequence of this T cell receptor beta chain was determined in a study of control samples from healthy donors and cancer patients (dated by TCRdb to the early 2020s). In the case of this clone: No antigen is known for it. Base qualities were left out, and no much larger clone turns up one base away.

Library preparation was by the immunoSEQ multiplex PCR assay. Not all clones reach the TCRdb copy of this immuneACCESS table, which keeps in-frame sequences only. Checked studies attribute under half of the gap to unresolved V genes and leave the rest unexplained. A total of 45,000 or so clones appear in this sample, approximately 90% of them only once. The ten largest clones take up around a fifth of the sample. As encoded in the germline V gene (reference sequence), CDR1 is MNHEY while CDR2 is SMNVEV. The CDR3 measures 15 amino acids from cysteine to phenylalanine. The CDR3 DNA has 45 bases and is translated from base 1. The junction shows trimming of 5 bases on V and 5 bases on J, and the gene matches do not reach 10 bases of it.

The sequence was obtained from a woman aged 40 to 50 with head and neck cancer. The rearrangement joined TRBV27 to TRBJ2-5, and 8 junctional nucleotides match TRBD1. The sample consisted of PBMCs. The CDR3 is CASSARQGSWETQYF. The nucleotides read TGTGCCAGCAGTGCCCGACAGGGGAGCTGGGAGACCCAGTACTTC.